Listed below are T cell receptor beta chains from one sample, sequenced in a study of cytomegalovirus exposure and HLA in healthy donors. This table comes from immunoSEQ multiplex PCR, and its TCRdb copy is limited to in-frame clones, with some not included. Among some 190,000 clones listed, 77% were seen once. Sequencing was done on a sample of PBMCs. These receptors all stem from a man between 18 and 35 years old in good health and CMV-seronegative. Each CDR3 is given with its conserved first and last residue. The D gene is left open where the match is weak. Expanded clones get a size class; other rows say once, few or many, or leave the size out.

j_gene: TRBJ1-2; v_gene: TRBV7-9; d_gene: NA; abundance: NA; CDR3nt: TGTGCCAGCAGCTTCCAGGGAGGGGGAGATGGCTACACCTTC; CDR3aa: CASSFQGGGDGYTF
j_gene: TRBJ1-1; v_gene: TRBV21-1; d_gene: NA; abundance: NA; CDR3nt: TGTGCCAGCAGCAAGGGAGGAGGGGCAGTGGACACTGAAGCTTTCTTT; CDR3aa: CASSKGGGAVDTEAFF
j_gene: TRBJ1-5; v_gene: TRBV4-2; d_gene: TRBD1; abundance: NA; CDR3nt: TGTGCCAGCAGCCAAGAGCCAGGGGGAACGGGCAATCAGCCCCAGCATTTT; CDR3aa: CASSQEPGGTGNQPQHF
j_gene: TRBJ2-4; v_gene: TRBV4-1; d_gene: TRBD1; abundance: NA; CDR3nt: TGCGCCAGCAGCCCCGCAGGGGGCTGGAAAAACATTCAGTACTTC; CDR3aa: CASSPAGGWKNIQYF
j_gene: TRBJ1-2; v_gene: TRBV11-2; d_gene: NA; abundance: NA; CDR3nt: TGTGCCAGCAGCTGGGGGCAGGGGAATGGCTACACCTTC; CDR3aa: CASSWGQGNGYTF
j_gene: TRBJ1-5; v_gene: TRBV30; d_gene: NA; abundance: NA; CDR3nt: TGTGCCTGGAGTATTGGGCAGGGGAACAATCAGCCCCAGCATTTT; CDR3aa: CAWSIGQGNNQPQHF
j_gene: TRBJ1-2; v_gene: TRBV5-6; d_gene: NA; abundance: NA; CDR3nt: TGTGCCAGCAGCTTGGGGGCAGTCTATGGCTACACCTTC; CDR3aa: CASSLGAVYGYTF
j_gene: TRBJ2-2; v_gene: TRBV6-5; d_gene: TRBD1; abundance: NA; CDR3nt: TGTGCCAGCAGTCCCGACAGGGGGCCGACCGGGGAGCTGTTTTTT; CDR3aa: CASSPDRGPTGELFF
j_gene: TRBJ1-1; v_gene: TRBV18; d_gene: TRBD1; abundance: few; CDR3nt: TGTGCCAGCTCCCAGGGACAGGGGTATCGGTCCGCTTTT; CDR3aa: CASSQGQGYRSAF
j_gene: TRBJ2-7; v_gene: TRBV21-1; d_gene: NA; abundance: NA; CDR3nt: TGTGCCAGCAGGAAGAGTAGCCACGAGCAGTACTTC; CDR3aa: CASRKSSHEQYF
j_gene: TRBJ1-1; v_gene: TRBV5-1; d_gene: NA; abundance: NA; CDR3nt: TGCGCCAGCAGCTTGACAGGGTTGTTCCGGACTGAAGCTTTCTTT; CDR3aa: CASSLTGLFRTEAFF
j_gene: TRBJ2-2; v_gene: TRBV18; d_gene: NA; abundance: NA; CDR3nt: TGTGCCAGCTCAAGAAACAGGGAAATCACCGGGGAGCTGTTTTTT; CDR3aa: CASSRNREITGELFF
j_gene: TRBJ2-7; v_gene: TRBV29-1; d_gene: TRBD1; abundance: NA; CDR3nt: TGCAGCGGTACCGGACAGGACTCCTACGAGCAGTACTTC; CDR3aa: CSGTGQDSYEQYF
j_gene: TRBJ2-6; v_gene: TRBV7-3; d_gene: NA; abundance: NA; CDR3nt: TGTGCCAGCAGCACATCAGGGGCCAACGTCCTGACTTTC; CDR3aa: CASSTSGANVLTF
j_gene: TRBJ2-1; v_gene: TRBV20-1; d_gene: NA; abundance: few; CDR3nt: TGCAGTGCCCTCTTAGCATATGAGCAGTTCTTC; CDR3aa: CSALLAYEQFF
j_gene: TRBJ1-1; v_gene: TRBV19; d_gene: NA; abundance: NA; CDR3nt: TGTGCCACCGGGAACAGATTGAACACTGAAGCTTTCTTT; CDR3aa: CATGNRLNTEAFF
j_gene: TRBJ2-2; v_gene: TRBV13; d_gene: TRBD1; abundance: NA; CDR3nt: TGTGCCAGCAGCTTTGTCCTAGGACAGGGATTGAACACCGGGGAGCTGTTTTTT; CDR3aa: CASSFVLGQGLNTGELFF
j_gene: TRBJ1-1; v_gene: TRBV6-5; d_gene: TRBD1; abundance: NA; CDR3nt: TGTGCCAGCAGTTACTCCAGGGGGAAGAACACTGAAGCTTTCTTT; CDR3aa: CASSYSRGKNTEAFF
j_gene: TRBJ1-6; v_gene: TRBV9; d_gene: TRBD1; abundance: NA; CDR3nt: TGTGCCAGCAGCGCCTCGACAGGGTCAGCTTATTCACCCCTCCACTTT; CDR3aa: CASSASTGSAYSPLHF
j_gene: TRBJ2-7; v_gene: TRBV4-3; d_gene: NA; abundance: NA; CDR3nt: TGCGCCAGCAGCCAAGAGCGGGGGCCCTCCTACGAGCAGTACTTC; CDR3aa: CASSQERGPSYEQYF
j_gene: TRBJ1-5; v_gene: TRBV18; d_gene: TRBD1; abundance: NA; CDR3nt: TGTGCCAGCTCACTATTTGACAGGGGAATTAATCAGCCCCAGCATTTT; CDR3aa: CASSLFDRGINQPQHF
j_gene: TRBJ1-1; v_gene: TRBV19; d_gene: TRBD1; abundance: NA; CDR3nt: TGTGCCAGTAGTCAACCGGCAGGGGGGAACACTGAAGCTTTCTTT; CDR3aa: CASSQPAGGNTEAFF
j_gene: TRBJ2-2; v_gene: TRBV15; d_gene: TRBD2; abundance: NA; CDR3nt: TGTGCCACCAGCAGAACTCAAGCGGGGGCCACTACCGGGGAGCTGTTTTTT; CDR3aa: CATSRTQAGATTGELFF
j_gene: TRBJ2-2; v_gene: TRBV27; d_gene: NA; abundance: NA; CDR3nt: TGTGCCAGTGTGGAAGGGGGGGCCGCGAACACCGGGGAGCTGTTTTTT; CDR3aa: CASVEGGAANTGELFF
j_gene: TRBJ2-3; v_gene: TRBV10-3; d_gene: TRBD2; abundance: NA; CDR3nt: TGTGCCATCAGCACTAGCGGGGCAAGCACAGATACGCAGTATTTT; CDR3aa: CAISTSGASTDTQYF
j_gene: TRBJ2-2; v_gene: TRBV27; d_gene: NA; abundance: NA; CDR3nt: TGTGCCAGCAGTTCCCACTATCGAGCCCCGAACACCGGGGAGCTGTTTTTT; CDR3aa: CASSSHYRAPNTGELFF
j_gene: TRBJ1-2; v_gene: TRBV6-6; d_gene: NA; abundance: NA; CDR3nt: TGTGCCAGCAGCGCCCAGGGCCATGGCTACACCTTC; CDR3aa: CASSAQGHGYTF
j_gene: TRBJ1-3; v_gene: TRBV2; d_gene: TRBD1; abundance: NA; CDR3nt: TGTGCCAGCAGTCTGATTCAGGGGGGCGCTGGAAACACCATATATTTT; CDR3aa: CASSLIQGGAGNTIYF
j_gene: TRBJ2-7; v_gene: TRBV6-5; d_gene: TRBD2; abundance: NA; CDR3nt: TGTGCCAGCAGCCCTACTAGCGGGGGGACCTACGAGCAGTACTTC; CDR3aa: CASSPTSGGTYEQYF
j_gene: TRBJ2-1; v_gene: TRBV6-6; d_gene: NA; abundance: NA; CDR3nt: TGTGCCAGCAGTTCTCGAGCGGGCGGCACCTACAATGAGCAGTTCTTC; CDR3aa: CASSSRAGGTYNEQFF
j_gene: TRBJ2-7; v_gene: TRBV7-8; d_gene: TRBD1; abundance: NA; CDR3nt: TGTGCCAGCAGCCCAGTCCCGGGACAGGGGACAGCGGCGGTGGCCCTCTACGAGCAGTACTTC; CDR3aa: CASSPVPGQGTAAVALYEQYF
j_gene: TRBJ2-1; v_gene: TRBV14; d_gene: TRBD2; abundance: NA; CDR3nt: TGTGCCAGCAGCCAACCGTCCCTAGCGGGGGATAATGAGCAGTTCTTC; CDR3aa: CASSQPSLAGDNEQFF
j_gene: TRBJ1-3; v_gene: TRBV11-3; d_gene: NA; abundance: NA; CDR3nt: TGTGCCAGCAGCTTGGTAGCACCTGGAAACACCATATATTTT; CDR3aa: CASSLVAPGNTIYF
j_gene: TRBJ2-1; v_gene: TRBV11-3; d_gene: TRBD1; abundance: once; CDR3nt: TGTGCCAGCAGCTTGGGACAGGGGTACAATGAGCAGTTCTTC; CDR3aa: CASSLGQGYNEQFF
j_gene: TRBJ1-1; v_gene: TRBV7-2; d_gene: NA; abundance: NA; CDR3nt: TGTGCCAGCAGCTTAAACAGGAACACTGAAGCTTTCTTT; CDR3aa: CASSLNRNTEAFF
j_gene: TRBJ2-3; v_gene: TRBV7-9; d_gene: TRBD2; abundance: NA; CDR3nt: TGTGCCAGCAGCTTAACCTCCGGGGGGAGCACAGATACGCAGTATTTT; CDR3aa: CASSLTSGGSTDTQYF
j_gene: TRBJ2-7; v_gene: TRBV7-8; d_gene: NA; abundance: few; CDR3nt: TGTGCCAGCAGCTTAGTCAAACTGGGGCACGAGCAGTACTTC; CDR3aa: CASSLVKLGHEQYF
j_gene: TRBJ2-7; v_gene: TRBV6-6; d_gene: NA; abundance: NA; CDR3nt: TGTGCCAGCAGTTACGGTATCAGCTACGAGCAGTACTTC; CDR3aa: CASSYGISYEQYF
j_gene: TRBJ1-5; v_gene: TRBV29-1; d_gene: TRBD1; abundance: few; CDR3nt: TGCAGCGCAACCACAGGGGGAAACAATCAGCCCCAGCATTTT; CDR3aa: CSATTGGNNQPQHF
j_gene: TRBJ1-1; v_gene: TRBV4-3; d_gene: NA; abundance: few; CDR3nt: TGCGCCAGCAGCCAAGATCTTCCAGCAAGCCCCAGGGAAGCTTTCTTT; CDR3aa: CASSQDLPASPREAFF
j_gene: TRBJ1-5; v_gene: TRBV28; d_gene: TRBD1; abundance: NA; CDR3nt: TGTGCCAGCAGCCAATTCTCGGACAGGGATCAGCCCCAGCATTTT; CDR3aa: CASSQFSDRDQPQHF
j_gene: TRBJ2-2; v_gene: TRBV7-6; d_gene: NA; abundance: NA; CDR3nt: TGTGCCAGCAGCTTATCGTCCAGGACGAACACCGGGGAGCTGTTTTTT; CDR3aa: CASSLSSRTNTGELFF
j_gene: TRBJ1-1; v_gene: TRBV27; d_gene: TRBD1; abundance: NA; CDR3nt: TGTGCCAGCAGTTTAGAGTGGGGACAGGGAGAAGCTTTCTTT; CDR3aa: CASSLEWGQGEAFF
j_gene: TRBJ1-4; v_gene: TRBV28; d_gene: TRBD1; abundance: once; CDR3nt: TGTGCCAGCACCCCTTCGACAGGGCCTGAAAAACTGTTTTTT; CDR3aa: CASTPSTGPEKLFF
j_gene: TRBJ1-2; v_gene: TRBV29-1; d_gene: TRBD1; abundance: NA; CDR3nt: TGCAGCGGGACAGGGGATGAAGCCAATGGCTACACCTTC; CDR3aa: CSGTGDEANGYTF
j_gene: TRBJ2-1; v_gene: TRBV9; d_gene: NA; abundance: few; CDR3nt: TGTGCCAGCAATAATAAATGGGCGCCGAGCTCCTACAATGAGCAGTTCTTC; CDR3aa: CASNNKWAPSSYNEQFF